This T cell receptor beta chain was sequenced for a study of T cell repertoires in cytomegalovirus infection. Study-level background: CMV infection plus the matching HLA type was flagged by public TCR beta signatures. Study-wide findings and caveats: HLA-C-restricted, CMV-specific TCR beta clonotypes were dominant ex vivo. Frequencies of public TCR beta families were cumulated, and this identified carriers of CMV plus the relevant HLA.

The CDR3 has 13 amino acids. Between the trimmed V and J ends, which lost 3 bases and 7 bases, there was a span of 13 bases. MiXCR, applied by TCRdb to the reads, yields one record per CDR3 protein. Of some 170,000 distinct CDR3 sequences detected, approximately 17% appear once; the ten largest clones hold about 25%. This clonotype was seen at least ten times. Its target is unknown. This chain connects TRBV12-3 or TRBV12-4 to TRBJ2-7; D is undetermined. The clonotype comes from a human donor in good health (CMV status not recorded). Some clones in this sample may be carry-over from other donors' samples. The sample comprised CD8+ T cells from PBMCs. The CDR3 nucleotides are TGTGCCAGCAGTTTCCTCCAGATGCGGGAGCAGTACTTC. Residues: CASSFLQMREQYF.